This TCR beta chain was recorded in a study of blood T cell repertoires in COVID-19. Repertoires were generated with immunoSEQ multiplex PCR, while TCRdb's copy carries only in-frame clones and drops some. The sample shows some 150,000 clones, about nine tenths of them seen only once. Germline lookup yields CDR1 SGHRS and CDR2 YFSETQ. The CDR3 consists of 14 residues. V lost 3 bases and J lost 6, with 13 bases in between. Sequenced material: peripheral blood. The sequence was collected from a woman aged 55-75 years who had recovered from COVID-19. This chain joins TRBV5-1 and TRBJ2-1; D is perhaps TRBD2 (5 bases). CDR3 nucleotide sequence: TGCGCCAGCAGCTCCGGACTTAGTCTCAATGAGCAGTTCTTC. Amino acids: CASSSGLSLNEQFF.